Here is one TCR beta chain with its context. Over several immunoSEQ plates, each subset's genomic DNA was distributed in even portions. Produced via immunoSEQ multiplex PCR; TCRdb's table is partial and in-frame only. The profile shows approximately 2,300,000 clones, about 90% of them singletons. The data are from a study of shared clonotypes between healthy human individuals. The clonotype was recovered from a man aged 18 to 29 in good health. Some clones in this sample may be carry-over from other donors' samples. The sequenced sample was naive CD4+ T cells from PBMCs. Subset given: CD45RA+ positively selected.

This chain's CDR3 is CASSQAFSSYEQYF. The CDR3 DNA sequence: TGTGCCAGCAGCCAAGCTTTTTCGTCCTACGAGCAGTACTTC. The chain links TRBV4-2 to TRBJ2-7; D call uncertain. The length of the CDR3 is 14 residues. Trimming stripped 1 base from V and 1 base from J, with 8 bases between. Germline CDR1 reads LGHNA; CDR2 reads YNFKEQ.